This T cell receptor beta chain was sequenced in a study of T cells after yellow fever vaccination. Study as a whole: Any fraction with a low cell number was prepared using SMART-Seq v4 Ultra Low Input. Study outcomes and limitations: There was a small share of clonotypes that showed up in both the CD4 and CD8 compartments.

This clonotype was seen ten or more times. Its antigen is currently unknown. Trimming left V 6 bases short and J 2 bases short, with 8 bases between. The CDR3 covers 12 residues. Germline V lookup: CDR1 DFQATT, CDR2 SNEGSKA (reference sequence). The TCR cDNA carried a universal primer site and UMIs from 5'RACE template switching. TCRdb called the 5' RACE reads again in MiXCR, with one record for every CDR3 protein. The sample carries roughly 150,000 distinct CDR3 sequences, 6.5% to 8.5% recorded once. The specimen was CD4+ T cells sorted from PBMCs, collected 5 days after the yellow fever booster vaccination. The rearrangement links TRBV20-1 to TRBJ1-5; D might be TRBD1 (5 bases). The sequence was obtained from a man aged 25-45 years who received the YFV17D yellow fever vaccine. The CDR3 DNA sequence: TGCAGTGCAGTAGGGGGCAATCAGCCCCAGCATTTT. It is translated as CSAVGGNQPQHF.